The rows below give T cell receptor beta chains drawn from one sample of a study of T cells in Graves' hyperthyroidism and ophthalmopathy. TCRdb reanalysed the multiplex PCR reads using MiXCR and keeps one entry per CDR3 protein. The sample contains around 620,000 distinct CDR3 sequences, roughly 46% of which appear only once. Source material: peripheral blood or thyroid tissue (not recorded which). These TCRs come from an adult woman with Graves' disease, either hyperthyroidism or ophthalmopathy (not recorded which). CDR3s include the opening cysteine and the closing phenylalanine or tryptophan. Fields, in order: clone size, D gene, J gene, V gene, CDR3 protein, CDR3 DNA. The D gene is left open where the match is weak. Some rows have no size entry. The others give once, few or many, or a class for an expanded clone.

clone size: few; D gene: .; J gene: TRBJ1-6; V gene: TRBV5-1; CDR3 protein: CASSFGGPGNSPLHF; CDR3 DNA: TGCGCCAGCAGCTTTGGGGGACCGGGGAATTCACCCCTCCACTTT
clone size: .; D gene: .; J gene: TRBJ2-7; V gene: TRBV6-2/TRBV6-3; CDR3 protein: CASSYSRVSSNTYEQYF; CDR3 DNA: TGTGCCAGCAGTTACTCGAGGGTTTCTAGCAATACGTACGAGCAGTACTTC
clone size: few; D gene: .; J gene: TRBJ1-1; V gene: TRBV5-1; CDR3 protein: CASSLARGGVNTEAFF; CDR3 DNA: TGCGCCAGCAGCTTGGCCCGCGGGGGCGTGAACACTGAAGCTTTCTTT
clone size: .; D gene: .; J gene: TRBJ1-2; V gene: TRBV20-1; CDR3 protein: CSALGGLEYGYTF; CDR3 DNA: TGCAGTGCCCTAGGGGGTTTGGAGTATGGCTACACCTTC
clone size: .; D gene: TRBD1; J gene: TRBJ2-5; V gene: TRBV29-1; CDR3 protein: CSVIGTDGEETQYF; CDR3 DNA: TGCAGCGTAATAGGGACAGATGGTGAAGAGACCCAGTACTTC
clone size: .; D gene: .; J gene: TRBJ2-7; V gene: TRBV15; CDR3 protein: CATSSGVGGAEGAYEQYF; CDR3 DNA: TGTGCCACCAGCAGCGGGGTGGGGGGGGCAGAAGGAGCCTACGAGCAGTACTTC
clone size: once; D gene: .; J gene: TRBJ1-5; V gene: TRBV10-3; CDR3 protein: CAISGGGWPQHF; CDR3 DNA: TGTGCCATCAGTGGGGGGGGCTGGCCCCAGCATTTT
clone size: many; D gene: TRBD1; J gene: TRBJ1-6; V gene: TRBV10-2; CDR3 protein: CASSVEGQGDSPLHF; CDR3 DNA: TGCGCCAGCAGTGTCGAGGGACAGGGGGATTCACCCCTCCACTTT
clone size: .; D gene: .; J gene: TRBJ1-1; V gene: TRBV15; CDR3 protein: CATSGDPGIAEACF; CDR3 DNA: TGTGCCACCAGCGGAGATCCGGGTATTGCTGAAGCTTGCTTT
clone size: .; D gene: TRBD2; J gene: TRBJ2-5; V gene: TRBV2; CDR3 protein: CATSSGVEETQYF; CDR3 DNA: TGTGCCACCAGCAGCGGGGTGGAGGAGACCCAGTACTTC
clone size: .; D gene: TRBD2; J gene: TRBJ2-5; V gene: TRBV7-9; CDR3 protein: CASSPRLAGAQYF; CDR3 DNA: TGTGCCAGCAGCCCCCGGCTAGCGGGAGCCCAGTACTTC
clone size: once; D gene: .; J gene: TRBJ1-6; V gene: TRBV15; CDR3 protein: CATSSRRLEPLHF; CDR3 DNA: TGTGCCACCAGCAGTCGCCGGCTAGAGCCCCTCCACTTT
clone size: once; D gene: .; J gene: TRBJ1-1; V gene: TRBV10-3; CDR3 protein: CAISESGIFNSEAFF; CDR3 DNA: TGTGCCATCAGTGAGTCTGGGATCTTCAACTCTGAAGCTTTCTTT
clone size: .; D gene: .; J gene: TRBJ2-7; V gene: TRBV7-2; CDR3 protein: CASSLSSSPYAYEQYF; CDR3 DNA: TGTGCCAGCAGCTTATCTTCCTCACCATACGCCTACGAGCAGTACTTC
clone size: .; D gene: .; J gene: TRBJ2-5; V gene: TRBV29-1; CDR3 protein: CSGESAETQYF; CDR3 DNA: TGCAGCGGGGAATCAGCGGAGACCCAGTACTTC
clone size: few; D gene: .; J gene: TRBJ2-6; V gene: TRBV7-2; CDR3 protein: CASRTVAGANVLTF; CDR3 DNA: TGTGCCAGCAGGACGGTAGCTGGGGCCAACGTCCTGACTTTC
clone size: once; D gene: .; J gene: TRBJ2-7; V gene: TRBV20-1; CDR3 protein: CSARTFGNEQYF; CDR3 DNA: TGCAGTGCTAGAACATTCGGGAACGAGCAGTACTTC
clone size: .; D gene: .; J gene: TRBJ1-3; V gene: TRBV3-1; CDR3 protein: CASSRGGSGNTIYF; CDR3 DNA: TGTGCCAGCAGCCGGGGGGGCTCTGGAAACACCATATATTTT
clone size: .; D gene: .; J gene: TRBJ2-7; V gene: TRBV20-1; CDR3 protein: CSASDYEQYF; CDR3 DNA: TGCAGTGCTTCCGACTACGAGCAGTACTTC
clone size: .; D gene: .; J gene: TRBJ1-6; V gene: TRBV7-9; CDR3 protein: CASSRDKIPRASPLHF; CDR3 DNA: TGTGCCAGCAGTCGAGACAAGATCCCCAGGGCATCACCCCTCCACTTT
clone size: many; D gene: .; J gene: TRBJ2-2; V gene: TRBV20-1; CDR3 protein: CSARPPGPYTGELFF; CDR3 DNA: TGCAGTGCTAGACCTCCGGGACCCTACACCGGGGAGCTGTTTTTT
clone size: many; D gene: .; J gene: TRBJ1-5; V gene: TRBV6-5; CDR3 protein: CASRGFFGQPQHF; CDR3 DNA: TGTGCCAGCAGAGGGTTTTTCGGTCAGCCCCAGCATTTT
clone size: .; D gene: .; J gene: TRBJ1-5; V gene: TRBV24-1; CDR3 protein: CATSDLRHNQPQHF; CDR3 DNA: TGTGCCACCAGTGATTTGAGGCACAATCAGCCCCAGCATTTT
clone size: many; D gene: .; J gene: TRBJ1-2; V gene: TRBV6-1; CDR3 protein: CASSEPAGDYGYTF; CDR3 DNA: TGTGCCAGCAGTGAACCGGCAGGAGACTATGGCTACACCTTC
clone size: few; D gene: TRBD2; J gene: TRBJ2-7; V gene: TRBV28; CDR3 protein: CASTTGGEGEQYF; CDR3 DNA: TGTGCCAGCACTACTGGGGGGGAGGGGGAGCAGTACTTC
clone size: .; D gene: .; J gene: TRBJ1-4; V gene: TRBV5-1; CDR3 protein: CASSVAGRTNEKLFF; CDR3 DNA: TGCGCCAGCAGCGTGGCGGGGCGGACTAATGAAAAACTGTTTTTT
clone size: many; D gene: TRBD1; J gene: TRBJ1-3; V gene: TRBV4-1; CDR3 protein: CASSQGWTGTGNTIYF; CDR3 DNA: TGCGCCAGCAGCCAAGGGTGGACAGGTACTGGAAACACCATATATTTT
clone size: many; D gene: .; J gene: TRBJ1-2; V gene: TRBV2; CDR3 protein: CASSDRGHFYGYTF; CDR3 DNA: TGTGCCAGCAGTGACAGGGGCCACTTTTATGGCTACACCTTC
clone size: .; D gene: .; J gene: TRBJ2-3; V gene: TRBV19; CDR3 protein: CASKAGWGTDTQYF; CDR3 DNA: TGTGCCAGTAAGGCGGGCTGGGGGACAGATACGCAGTATTTT
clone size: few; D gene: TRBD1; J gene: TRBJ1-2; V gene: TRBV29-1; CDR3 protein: CSVEDQEGAGGYTF; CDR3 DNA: TGCAGCGTTGAAGACCAGGAGGGGGCAGGTGGCTACACCTTC
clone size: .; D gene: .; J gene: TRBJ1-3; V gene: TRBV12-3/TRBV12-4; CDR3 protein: CASRLRPDSGNTIYF; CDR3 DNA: TGTGCCAGCAGGCTCAGGCCGGACTCTGGAAACACCATATATTTT
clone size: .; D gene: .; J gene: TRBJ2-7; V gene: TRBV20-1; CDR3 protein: CSASRGLREQYF; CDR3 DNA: TGCAGTGCCAGCCGGGGACTGCGCGAACAGTACTTC
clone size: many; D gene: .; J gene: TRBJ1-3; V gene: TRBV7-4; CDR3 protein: CASSSTRGFVGNTIYF; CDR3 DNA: TGTGCCAGCAGCTCAACGCGAGGCTTTGTGGGAAACACCATATATTTT
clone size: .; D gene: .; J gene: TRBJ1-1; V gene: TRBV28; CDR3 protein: CASSFNPVMNAEAFF; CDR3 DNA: TGTGCCAGCAGTTTTAACCCAGTCATGAACGCTGAAGCTTTCTTT
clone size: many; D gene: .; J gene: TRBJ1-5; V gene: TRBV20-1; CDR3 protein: CSARRQAGGSQHF; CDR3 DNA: TGCAGTGCCAGGCGACAGGCCGGGGGGTCCCAGCATTTT
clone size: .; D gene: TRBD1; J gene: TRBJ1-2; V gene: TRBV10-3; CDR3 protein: CATTGQGSYGYTF; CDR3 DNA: TGTGCCACCACGGGACAGGGGAGCTATGGCTACACCTTC
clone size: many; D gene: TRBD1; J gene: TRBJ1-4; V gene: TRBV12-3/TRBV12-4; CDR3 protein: CASSRGQGELFF; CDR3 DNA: TGTGCCAGCAGCAGGGGGCAGGGGGAACTGTTTTTT
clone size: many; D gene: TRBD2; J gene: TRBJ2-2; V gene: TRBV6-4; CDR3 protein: CASSVSCSSGRITGELFF; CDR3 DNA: TGTGCCAGCAGTGTTTCCTGTTCTAGCGGGAGGATTACCGGGGAGCTGTTTTTT
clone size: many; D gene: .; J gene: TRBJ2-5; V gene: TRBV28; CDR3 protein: CASSLWGRRETQYF; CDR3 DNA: TGTGCCAGCAGTTTATGGGGAAGGAGAGAGACCCAGTACTTC
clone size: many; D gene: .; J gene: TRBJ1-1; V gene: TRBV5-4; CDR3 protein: CASSFGPTEAFF; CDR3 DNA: TGTGCCAGCAGCTTCGGGCCCACTGAAGCTTTCTTT
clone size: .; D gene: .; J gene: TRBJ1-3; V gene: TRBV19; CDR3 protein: CASSNDRRSGNTIYF; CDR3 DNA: TGTGCCAGTAGTAACGACCGGCGCTCTGGAAACACCATATATTTT
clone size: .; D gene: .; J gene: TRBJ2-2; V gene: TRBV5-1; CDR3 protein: CASSRAGSNTGELFF; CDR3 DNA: TGCGCCAGCAGCCGGGCAGGCTCGAACACCGGGGAGCTGTTTTTT
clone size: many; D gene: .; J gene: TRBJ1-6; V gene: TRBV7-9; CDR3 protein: CASSLMGGRDSPLHF; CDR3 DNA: TGTGCCAGCAGCTTAATGGGGGGAAGGGATTCACCCCTCCACTTT
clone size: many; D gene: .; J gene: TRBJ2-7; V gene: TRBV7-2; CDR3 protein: CASSLVLRGTYEQYF; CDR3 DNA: TGTGCCAGCAGCTTAGTACTGCGCGGAACCTACGAGCAGTACTTC
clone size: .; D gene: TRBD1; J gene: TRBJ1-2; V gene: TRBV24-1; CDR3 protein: CATTGPVGGYTF; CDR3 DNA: TGTGCCACGACAGGGCCGGTCGGGGGCTACACCTTC
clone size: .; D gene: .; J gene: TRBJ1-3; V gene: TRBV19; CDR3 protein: CASLTARHVNTIYF; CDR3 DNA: TGTGCCAGCCTTACGGCACGACACGTGAACACCATATATTTT
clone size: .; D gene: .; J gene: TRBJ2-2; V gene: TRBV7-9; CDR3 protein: CASSSPIELANTGELFF; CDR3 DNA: TGTGCCAGCAGCAGCCCCATAGAGCTTGCAAACACCGGGGAGCTGTTTTTT
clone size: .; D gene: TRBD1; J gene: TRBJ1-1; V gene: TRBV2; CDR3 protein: CASSEVTGVTEAFF; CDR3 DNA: TGTGCCAGCAGTGAAGTGACAGGGGTAACTGAAGCTTTCTTT
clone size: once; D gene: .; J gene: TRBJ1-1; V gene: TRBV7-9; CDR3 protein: CASKLGDFGDTEAFF; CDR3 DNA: TGTGCCAGCAAATTAGGGGATTTTGGGGACACTGAAGCTTTCTTT
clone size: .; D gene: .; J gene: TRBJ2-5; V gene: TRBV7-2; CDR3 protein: CASSIDGVGQPQYF; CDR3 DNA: TGTGCCAGCAGCATCGATGGGGTTGGTCAGCCCCAGTACTTC
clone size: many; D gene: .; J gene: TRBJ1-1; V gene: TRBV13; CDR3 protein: CASSLGLGGIEAFF; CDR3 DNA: TGTGCCAGCAGCTTAGGTTTAGGTGGGATTGAAGCTTTCTTT
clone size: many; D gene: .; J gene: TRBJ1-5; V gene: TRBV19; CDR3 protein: CASSIAGDGQPQHF; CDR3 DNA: TGTGCCAGTAGTATCGCAGGGGACGGTCAGCCCCAGCATTTT
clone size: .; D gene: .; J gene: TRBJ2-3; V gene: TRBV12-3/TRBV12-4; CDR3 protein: CASSLGWPDTQYF; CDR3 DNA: TGTGCCAGCAGTTTAGGGTGGCCAGATACGCAGTATTTT
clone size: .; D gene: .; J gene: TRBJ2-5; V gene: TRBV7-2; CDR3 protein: CASSLLGGGPTETQYF; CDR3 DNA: TGTGCCAGCAGCCTACTTGGGGGAGGTCCGACAGAGACCCAGTACTTC
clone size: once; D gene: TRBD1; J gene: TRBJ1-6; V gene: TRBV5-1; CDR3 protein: CASSPSGQGAGNSPLHF; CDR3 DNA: TGTGCCAGCAGCCCCTCCGGACAGGGGGCCGGTAATTCACCCCTCCACTTT
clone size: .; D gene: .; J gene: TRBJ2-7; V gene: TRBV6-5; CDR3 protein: CASRDDGWEQYF; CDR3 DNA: TGTGCCAGCAGAGACGATGGGTGGGAGCAGTACTTC
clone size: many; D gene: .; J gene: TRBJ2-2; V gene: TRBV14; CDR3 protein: CASSHSGRGIYTGELFF; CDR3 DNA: TGTGCCAGCAGCCACTCCGGAAGGGGCATATACACCGGGGAGCTGTTTTTT
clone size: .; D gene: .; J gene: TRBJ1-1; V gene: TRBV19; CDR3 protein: CARLNMNTEAFF; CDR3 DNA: TGTGCTAGACTTAACATGAACACTGAAGCTTTCTTT
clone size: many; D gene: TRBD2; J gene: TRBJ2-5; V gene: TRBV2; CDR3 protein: CASSEERAGGTETQYF; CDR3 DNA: TGTGCCAGCAGTGAAGAACGAGCGGGAGGTACAGAGACCCAGTACTTC
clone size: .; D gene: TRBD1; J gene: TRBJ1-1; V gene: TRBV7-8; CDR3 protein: CASSQGTGETEAFF; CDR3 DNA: TGTGCCAGCAGCCAAGGGACAGGGGAGACTGAAGCTTTCTTT